This T cell receptor (beta chain) appears in the sequencing data of a study of T cells in Graves' hyperthyroidism and ophthalmopathy. The overall study: Peripheral blood collection took place at initial diagnosis, before any treatment. Findings of the study overall: Most thyroid-expanded clonotypes above 0.001 were also found in blood.

Amplification of TCR beta CDR3 regions was performed using RNA transcripts as template. HTBI primers were employed in a first-round RT-PCR of the TCR CDR3. From the multiplex PCR reads, TCRdb called clonotypes with MiXCR, one entry per CDR3 protein. In the table there are some 740,000 distinct CDR3 sequences, 12% to 15% of which are singletons. As for this clonotype: What it binds is unknown.

Trimming took 7 bases from V and 8 from J; bases not matched to a gene: 7. CDR3 length: 12 residues. Germline V gene lookup returns CDR1 GTSNPN and CDR2 SVGIG (reference sequence). An approximately 9.8 ml volume of fresh peripheral blood provided the PBMCs. The sequence derives from a young woman with Graves' hyperthyroidism. The chain recombines TRBV30 with TRBJ1-1, with TRBD1 matching over 10 bases. The sequencing input was blood. The CDR3 region has the DNA TGTGCCTTTGGACAGGGGGGCTCCGAAGCTTTCTTT. It yields the protein CAFGQGGSEAFF.